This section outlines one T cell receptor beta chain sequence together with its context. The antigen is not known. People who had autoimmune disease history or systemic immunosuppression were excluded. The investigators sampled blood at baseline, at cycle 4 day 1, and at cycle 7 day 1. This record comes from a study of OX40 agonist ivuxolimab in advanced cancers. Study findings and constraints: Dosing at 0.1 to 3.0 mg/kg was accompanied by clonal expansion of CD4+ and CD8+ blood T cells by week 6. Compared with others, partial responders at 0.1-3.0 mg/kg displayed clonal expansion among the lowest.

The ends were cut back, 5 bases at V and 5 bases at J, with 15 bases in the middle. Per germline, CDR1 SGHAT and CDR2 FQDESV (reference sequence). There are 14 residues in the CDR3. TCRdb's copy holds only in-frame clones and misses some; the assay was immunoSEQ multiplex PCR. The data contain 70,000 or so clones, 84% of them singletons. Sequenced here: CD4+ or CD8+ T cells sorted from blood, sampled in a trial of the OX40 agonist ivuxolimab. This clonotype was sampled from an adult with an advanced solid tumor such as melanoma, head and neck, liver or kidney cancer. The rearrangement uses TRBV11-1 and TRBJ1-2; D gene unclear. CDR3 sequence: CASSPTNSGYGYTF. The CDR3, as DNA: TGTGCCAGCAGCCCTACTAATTCGGGGTATGGCTACACCTTC. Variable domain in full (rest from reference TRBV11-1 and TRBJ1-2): EAEVAQSPRYKITEKSQAVAFWCDPISGHATLYWYRQILGQGPELLVQFQDESVVDDSQLPKDRFSAERLKGVDSTLKIQPAELGDSAMYLCASSPTNSGYGYTFGSGTRLTVV.